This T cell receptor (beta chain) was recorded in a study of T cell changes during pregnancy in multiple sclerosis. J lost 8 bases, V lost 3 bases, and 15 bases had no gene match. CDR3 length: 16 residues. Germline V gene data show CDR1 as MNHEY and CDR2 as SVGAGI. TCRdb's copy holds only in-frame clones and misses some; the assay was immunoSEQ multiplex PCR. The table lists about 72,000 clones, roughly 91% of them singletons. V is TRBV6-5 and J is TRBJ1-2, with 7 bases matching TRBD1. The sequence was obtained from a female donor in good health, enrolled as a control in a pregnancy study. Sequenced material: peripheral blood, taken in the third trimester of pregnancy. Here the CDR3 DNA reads TGTGCCAGCAGTTATGGGACAGATCGCGGATATCGAGGCTACACCTTC. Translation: CASSYGTDRGYRGYTF.